One sample yielded the 20 T cell receptor beta chains listed below, sequenced in a study of shared clonotypes between healthy human individuals. Measured with immunoSEQ multiplex PCR; TCRdb has only the in-frame clones, and not every one. The repertoire holds a few million clones, with 92% as singletons. Specimen: naive CD4+ T cells from PBMCs. The sample's subset: CD45RA+ positively selected. The receptor source for this set is a man aged 18 to 30 in good health. Some clones in this sample may be carry-over from other donors' samples.

The rearrangement joins TRBV6-1 to TRBJ2-5; 7 positions agree with TRBD1. The CDR3 sequence is 16 residues long. Trimming at V came to 4 bases and at J to 4 bases, leaving 12 bases not matched to a gene. CDR1 is MNHNS, CDR2 SASEGT, per germline. The CDR3 protein is CASSVLTPNRGETQYF. The CDR3 DNA sequence: TGTGCCAGCAGTGTTTTGACGCCAAACAGGGGAGAGACCCAGTACTTC.

The V gene is TRBV14, the J gene TRBJ2-6; the D is unclear. This CDR3 contains 17 residues. With 6 bases removed from V and 0 bases from J, the gap between germline ends came to 15 bases. Germline V gene lookup returns CDR1 SGHDN and CDR2 FVKESK. The chain's CDR3 is CASSSLRLSSGANVLTF. CDR3 sequence (DNA): TGTGCCAGCAGTTCCCTAAGACTCAGCTCTGGGGCCAACGTCCTGACTTTC.

The genes are TRBV11-2 and TRBJ2-2; 8 bases map to TRBD1. The CDR3 spans 19 residues. After removal of 0 bases from V and 13 bases from J, the junction contained 22 bases not matched to a gene. Germline values: CDR1 SGHAT, CDR2 FQNNGV. The CDR3 loop is CASSLEPPTTSAQGARLFF. CDR3 sequence (DNA): TGTGCCAGCAGCTTAGAACCTCCCACTACATCAGCCCAGGGGGCCAGGCTGTTTTTT.

Notes on this clone: The same CDR3 is also encoded by other DNA sequences in this sample. This chain joins TRBV28 and TRBJ1-5, with D perhaps matching TRBD1 (5 bases). The CDR3 spans 15 residues. V was shortened by 5 bases and J by 4 bases, with 15 bases between the two germline ends. CDR1 and CDR2 from the germline V gene are MDHEN and SYDVKM. In nucleotides, the CDR3 is TGTGCCAGCAGTCCGACCGGGGCCCTGAATCAGCCCCAGCATTTT. This gives the protein CASSPTGALNQPQHF.

This CDR3 is CASKPQGAVAQETQYF. The CDR3 DNA is TGCGCCAGCAAACCCCAGGGGGCCGTTGCCCAAGAGACCCAGTACTTC. This sequence joins TRBV5-1 and TRBJ2-5; TRBD1 matches 8 bases. CDR1 and CDR2 (germline): SGHRS, YFSETQ. The CDR3 is made up of 16 amino acids. V was clipped by 6 bases and J by 1 base; unmatched bases: 11.

This CDR3 reads CAWSVFLPGLAVNNEQFF. DNA of the CDR3: TGTGCCTGGAGTGTATTTCTTCCGGGACTAGCGGTGAACAATGAGCAGTTCTTC. V and J are TRBV30 and TRBJ2-1; TRBD2 matches at 11 bases. Trimming removed 0 bases from V and 5 bases from J; junction bases left unmatched: 12. The CDR3 length is 18 residues. Germline values: CDR1 GTSNPN, CDR2 SVGIG (reference sequence).

The rearrangement uses TRBV18 and TRBJ2-7; possibly TRBD2 for D (5 bases). Trimming removed 0 bases from V and 5 bases from J, with 14 bases in between. Germline V gives CDR1 KGHSH, CDR2 LQKENI. CDR3 size: 15 residues. The CDR3 DNA follows: TGTGCCAGCTCACCACCGTCGGGGAGTAAGAACGAGCAGTACTTC. Protein product: CASSPPSGSKNEQYF.

This clone came up once. The chain has TRBV7-9 and TRBJ2-5; perhaps TRBD2 as D (5 bases). Germline assignment: CDR1 SEHNR and CDR2 FQNEAQ (reference sequence). Trimming shortened V by 2 bases and J by 4 bases, and 11 bases separated the two germline ends. CDR3 size: 14 residues. The CDR3 nucleotides are TGTGCCAGCAGCTTAACTAGGACTTTAGAGACCCAGTACTTC. It encodes CASSLTRTLETQYF.

This chain connects TRBV6-5 to TRBJ2-7, with a possible D match to TRBD1 (5 bases). Germline CDR1 MNHEY, CDR2 SVGAGI. V was trimmed by 6 bases and J by 1 base, leaving 10 bases between them. The CDR3 has 13 amino acids. This CDR3 is CASRKDNSYEQYF. DNA for the CDR3: TGTGCCAGCAGAAAGGACAATTCCTACGAGCAGTACTTC.

The CDR3 here is CASSLYVSYEQYF. The CDR3, as DNA: TGTGCCAGCAGCCTTTACGTCTCCTACGAGCAGTACTTC. V and J are TRBV7-3 and TRBJ2-7; no definite D call. V was trimmed by 5 bases and J by 0 bases, leaving 8 bases between them. CDR3 size: 13 residues. Germline CDR1 reads SGHTA; CDR2 reads FQGTGA.

This sequence joins TRBV21-1 and TRBJ2-1; the table names TRBD2, a call not compared with the DNA. TRBV21-1 is an annotated pseudogene. The CDR3 runs 18 residues. The CDR3 nucleotides are TGTGCCAGCAGCACAGGACTAGCGGGGAGGGGGCCTTACAATGAGCAGTTCTTC. Its protein product is CASSTGLAGRGPYNEQFF.

The rearrangement joins TRBV7-8 to TRBJ1-1; 7 bases map to TRBD1. The CDR3 is made up of 13 amino acids. The germline gives CDR1 SGHVS, CDR2 FQNEAQ. V dropped 1 base and J dropped 10; count of bases not matched to a gene: 6. The DNA of the CDR3 is TGTGCCAGCAGCTTAGAGAGGGGGCGAGTAGCTTTCTTT. This sequence encodes CASSLERGRVAFF.

J is TRBJ2-7 and V is TRBV10-3; no reliable D call. V was clipped by 6 bases and J by 0 bases, with 9 bases between them. In germline, CDR1 is ENHRY, CDR2 SYGVKD. The CDR3 spans 13 residues. CDR3 nucleotide sequence: TGTGCCATCAGGGGAAGGAGCTCCTACGAGCAGTACTTC. Residues: CAIRGRSSYEQYF.

This clone was picked up one time. The rearrangement links TRBV28 to TRBJ1-2; 9 bases agree with TRBD1. J gave up 6 bases and V 8 bases, and 25 bases lay outside the gene matches. CDR1 MDHEN and CDR2 SYDVKM come from the germline V gene. The CDR3 has 19 residues. The CDR3 protein is CASRHEGGRLDRGGDGYTF. The CDR3, as DNA: TGTGCCAGCCGTCACGAAGGCGGCCGGTTGGACAGGGGAGGCGATGGCTACACCTTC.

This chain uses TRBV6-1 with TRBJ1-4; D not resolved. From germline, CDR1 is MNHNS and CDR2 SASEGT. V dropped 6 bases and J dropped 5 bases, with 13 bases sitting between them. The CDR3 runs to 14 residues. The CDR3 nucleotides read TGTGCCAGCAGAGAGATGGGCTCCAATGAAAAACTGTTTTTT. Amino acid sequence: CASREMGSNEKLFF.

The chain combines TRBV9 with TRBJ2-1; no firm D call. The CDR3 is made up of 14 amino acids. CDR1 and CDR2 (germline): SGDLS, YYNGEE. Trimming cost V 4 bases and J 7 bases, with 15 bases left between them. In DNA, the CDR3 is TGTGCCAGCAGCCCCTACTCCGACGGGAATGAGCAGTTCTTC. Translating gives CASSPYSDGNEQFF.

V is TRBV6-4 and J is TRBJ1-2; a possible D gene is TRBD1 (6 bases). Germline CDR1 is MRHNA and CDR2 is SNTAGT. With 5 bases removed from V and 4 bases from J, the gap between germline ends came to 14 bases. This CDR3 is 14 amino acids long. The CDR3 is CASSPSPGAYGYTF. The CDR3 coding sequence is TGTGCCAGCAGTCCCAGTCCGGGGGCCTATGGCTACACCTTC.

For this clone: Other DNA sequences within the sample encode an identical CDR3. V gene TRBV5-1 combines with J gene TRBJ2-1; possibly TRBD2 for D (5 bases). V was clipped by 2 bases and J by 0 bases, with 9 bases between them. Germline V lookup: CDR1 SGHRS, CDR2 YFSETQ. The CDR3 is 15 amino acids. CDR3 nucleotides: TGCGCCAGCAGCTTCTCGGGAAGCTCCTACAATGAGCAGTTCTTC. Protein product: CASSFSGSSYNEQFF.

The gene calls are TRBV5-1 and TRBJ2-1; possible D gene TRBD2, 6 bases. Looked up from germline, CDR1 is SGHRS and CDR2 is YFSETQ. The CDR3 contains 12 residues. V was clipped by 0 bases and J by 14 bases, with 12 bases between them. The CDR3, as DNA: TGCGCCAGCAGCTTGGCTGGCGAGCGGGAGTTCTTC. It translates to CASSLAGEREFF.

The gene calls are TRBV7-9 and TRBJ2-1; D might be TRBD2 (6 bases). CDR3 length equals 14 residues. Germline V gene lookup returns CDR1 SEHNR and CDR2 FQNEAQ (reference sequence). Trimming shortened V by 1 base and J by 7 bases, and 11 bases separated the two germline ends. The CDR3 DNA follows: TGTGCCAGCAGCTTAGGGTTACGGGGGAATGAGCAGTTCTTC. Residues: CASSLGLRGNEQFF.